This T cell receptor (beta chain) was observed in a study of T cell responses to AZD1222 COVID-19 vaccine. Assay used: immunoSEQ multiplex PCR; TCRdb lists only in-frame clones, some missing. Of roughly 130,000 clones in the sample, 94% were seen once. The germline V gene has CDR1 MDHEN and CDR2 SYDVKM. The CDR3 loop spans 14 amino acids. V lost 3 bases to trimming and J lost 6 bases, with 12 bases between them. The receptor's source is an adult in good health. Sequences were derived from peripheral blood, sampled on day 0 of AZD1222 vaccination. This rearrangement joins TRBV28 to TRBJ1-5; TRBD1 might be the D (6 bases). Here the CDR3 reads CASSLGGGGQPQHF. The DNA of the CDR3 is TGTGCCAGCAGTTTGGGCGGGGGCGGTCAGCCCCAGCATTTT.